This TCR beta chain appears in the sequencing data of a study of memory CD4+ T cells and cytomegalovirus serostatus. Across the study: Donors were healthy Belgian adults, 10 or so CMV seropositive and about 24 seronegative. Study-level results: A US-trained random forest predicted CMV serostatus with median AUC around 0.9. CD4+ memory repertoires contained 67 of 164 reported CMV TCRbeta sequences.

In regard to this clone: What it recognizes is unknown.

The sort gate was single viable CD3+CD4+CD8-CD45RO+ cells for memory CD4+ T cells. The protocol was immunoSEQ multiplex PCR, while the TCRdb copy is restricted to in-frame clones and leaves out a portion. The table shows just under 95,000 clones, with 80% occurring only once. The germline gives CDR1 SGHAT, CDR2 FQNNGV. This CDR3 contains 17 residues. V gave up 3 bases and J gave up 1 base; unmatched junction bases: 7. The source is an adult in good health and CMV-seropositive. The chain links TRBV11-2 to TRBJ2-3, with 10 positions matching TRBD2. Sample: memory CD4+ T cells from blood. The CDR3 DNA is TGTGCCAGCAGCTTCTCCCAGACTAGCGGGCGCACAGATACGCAGTATTTT. It is translated as CASSFSQTSGRTDTQYF.